The present entry profiles one T cell receptor (beta chain) with its context. The sample comes from a study of Ad26.COV2.S vaccination and SARS-CoV-2 variants. At the level of the study: Intramuscularly, Ad26.COV2.S was given either once or twice, 56 days apart.

Sequencing was performed with immunoSEQ multiplex PCR; in TCRdb, only in-frame clones are kept and a portion is missing. The data contain about 350,000 clones, approximately 86% of them singletons. The treatment was: 19 received Ad26.COV2.S at low or high dose, single or two shots; several received placebo; per-sample allocation not given. The samples date from day 63 after the first vaccine or placebo injection. In Boston, an adult donor aged 18-55 years took part. Ad26.COV2.S expressed prefusion-stabilized spike from the original Wuhan strain. Trimming removed 2 bases from V and 5 bases from J, with 12 bases in between. Germline values: CDR1 MNHEY, CDR2 SVGEGT. The CDR3 has 15 amino acids.

This specimen consisted of peripheral blood, obtained in a trial of Ad26.COV2.S vaccine versus placebo. This chain uses TRBV6-2 or TRBV6-3 with TRBJ2-2; weak D call: TRBD1 (5 bases). This clonotype originated in a person between 18 and 60 years old who received the Ad26.COV2.S COVID-19 vaccine or a placebo. This CDR3 is CASSYRRVDTGELFF. The CDR3, as DNA: TGTGCCAGCAGTTACCGCAGGGTGGATACCGGGGAGCTGTTTTTT.